These 23 T cell receptor beta chains came from one sample sequenced in a study of post-analysis software for immune sequencing data. Study-wide points: Relative to controls, patients had several TRBV segments at higher frequency, with TRBV5-6, TRBV5-1 and TRBV20-1 among these.

cDNA libraries for TCR beta contained unique molecular identifiers. TCRdb re-analysed the PCR reads in MiXCR, keeping a single row per CDR3 protein. The data contain almost 700,000 distinct CDR3 sequences, 55% to 70% of them singletons. The antigens these receptors bind are not known. The sample was blood. The receptors were sampled from a girl aged 2-9 years with multiple sclerosis.

The chain employs TRBV29-1 and TRBJ2-3; D uncertain. Per the germline V gene, CDR1 is SQVTM and CDR2 is ANQGSEA. The CDR3 loop spans 11 amino acids. Trimming stripped 0 bases from V and 4 bases from J, with 2 bases between. Here the CDR3 DNA reads TGCAGCGTTGAAGATGCAGATACGCAGTATTTT. It encodes CSVEDADTQYF.

The J gene is TRBJ2-1, the V gene TRBV7-2; D unresolved. Germline loops: CDR1 SGHTA, CDR2 FQGNSA. There are 13 residues in the CDR3. The ends were cut back, 3 bases at V and 8 bases at J, with 11 bases in the middle. This CDR3 is CASSLDRIDEQFF. The CDR3 DNA is TGTGCCAGCAGCTTGGACCGTATCGATGAGCAGTTCTTC. Together with reference TRBV7-2 and TRBJ2-1, the CDR3 gives the full variable domain: GAGVSQSPSNKVTEKGKDVELRCDPISGHTALYWYRQSLGQGLEFLIYFQGNSAPDKSGLPSDRFSAERTGGSVSTLTIQRTQQEDSAVYLCASSLDRIDEQFFGPGTRLTVL.

The chain has TRBV5-1 and TRBJ2-7; D might be TRBD2 (5 bases). The CDR3 covers 13 residues. V gave up 4 bases and J gave up 2 bases, with 10 bases separating them. Germline V gives CDR1 SGHRS, CDR2 YFSETQ. As DNA, the CDR3 is TGCGCCAGCAGCGAGGGCTTCGCCTACGAGCAGTACTTC. Amino acids: CASSEGFAYEQYF.

This clonotype was recorded only once. The chain carries TRBV7-2 and TRBJ2-5; no reliable D call. V shed 8 bases and J shed 1 base, with 8 bases lying between them. Germline V gene data show CDR1 as SGHTA and CDR2 as FQGNSA. There are 12 residues in the CDR3. The CDR3 reads CASAAAQETQYF. As DNA, the CDR3 is TGTGCCAGCGCGGCAGCCCAAGAGACCCAGTACTTC.

The rearrangement joins TRBV28 to TRBJ2-5; 8 nucleotides match TRBD2. The end of the DNA aligns better with TRBJ2-7, so the J call may be wrong. Germline values: CDR1 MDHEN, CDR2 SYDVKM. The CDR3 length is 14 residues. In DNA, the CDR3 is TGTGCCAGCAGTTTGGGACGGGAGGGCTACGAGCAGTACTTC. Translation gives CASSLGREGYEQYF.

This clonotype was seen a handful of times. Compared with germline, one end of the junction differs, possibly owing to a read error. The CDR3 spells CSVSGTGADAQYF. The CDR3 bases are TGCAGCGTCTCCGGGACAGGGGCAGATGCGCAGTATTTT. The chain employs TRBV29-1 and TRBJ2-3; 10 positions match TRBD1. CDR3 length: 13 amino acids. CDR1 and CDR2 (germline): SQVTM, ANQGSEA.

The CDR3 loop is CASSLSGGHYNEQFF. The CDR3, as DNA: TGTGCCAGCAGCTTAAGTGGAGGGCACTACAATGAGCAGTTCTTC. The V and J genes are TRBV7-3 and TRBJ2-1; D possibly corresponds to TRBD2 (6 bases). Trimming pared 1 base from V and 3 bases from J, leaving 10 bases between. CDR3 length: 15 residues. Looked up from germline, CDR1 is SGHTA and CDR2 is FQGTGA.

V is TRBV3-1 and J is TRBJ1-2, with a tentative D call TRBD1 (5 bases). V lost 0 bases and J lost 8, with 7 bases in between. In germline, CDR1 is LGHDT, CDR2 YNNKEL (reference sequence). This CDR3 is 12 amino acids long. This CDR3 reads CASSQDWGGYTF. CDR3 nucleotide sequence: TGTGCCAGCAGCCAAGATTGGGGCGGCTACACCTTC.

In DNA, the CDR3 is TGTGCCAGCAGTGTGATGGTGGGCCTCACAGATACGCAGTATTTT. Translating it yields CASSVMVGLTDTQYF. The chain couples TRBV7-9 to TRBJ2-3; no clear D gene. The V gene lost 6 bases and the J gene lost 2 bases, with 15 bases spanning the gap. The CDR3 consists of 15 residues. CDR1 and CDR2 from the germline V gene are SEHNR and FQNEAQ (reference sequence).

The rearrangement links TRBV20-1 to TRBJ2-5; 9 bases match TRBD2. Germline assignment: CDR1 DFQATT and CDR2 SNEGSKA (reference sequence). With V trimmed by 4 bases and J by 2 bases, 8 bases remained unmatched. The CDR3 is 15 residues long. CDR3 in DNA: TGCAGTGCTACACCCGGACTAGCGAGACAAGAGACCCAGTACTTC. Translating gives CSATPGLARQETQYF.

The V gene is TRBV15, the J gene TRBJ2-1; possible D gene TRBD1, 5 bases. The germline CDR1 and CDR2 sequences are LNHNV and YYDKDF (reference sequence). This CDR3 spans 13 amino acids. The germline V and J ends were trimmed by 3 bases and 8 bases, with 11 bases remaining between them. The CDR3 sequence: CATSRASRDEQFF. In DNA form, the CDR3 reads TGTGCCACCAGCAGGGCCTCCAGGGATGAGCAGTTCTTC.

The chain carries TRBV27 and TRBJ1-5; D is uncertain. The CDR3 covers 14 residues. Trimming removed 0 bases at V and 5 bases at J, with 8 bases between. From germline, CDR1 is MNHEY and CDR2 SMNVEV (reference sequence). The CDR3 is CASSLSRNYQPQHF. Here the CDR3 DNA reads TGTGCCAGCAGTTTATCACGGAATTATCAGCCCCAGCATTTT.

V usage is TRBV6-1 and J usage is TRBJ1-1; 9 positions match TRBD1. This CDR3 spans 18 amino acids. Germline CDR1 is MNHNS and CDR2 is SASEGT. V shed 7 bases, J shed 1 base, and the junction held 16 bases outside the gene matches. CDR3 sequence (DNA): TGTGCCAGCAAGAACAGGGGGCATTCGCGCGGAGGGAACACTGAAGCTTTCTTT. Its protein product is CASKNRGHSRGGNTEAFF.

The genes are TRBV27 and TRBJ2-1; maybe TRBD1 (6 bases). Between the trimmed V and J ends, which lost 5 bases and 6 bases, there was a span of 14 bases. This CDR3 is built from 14 residues. The germline gives CDR1 MNHEY, CDR2 SMNVEV (reference sequence). In DNA form, the CDR3 reads TGTGCCAGCAGTCAAACCACAGGGCTCAATGAGCAGTTCTTC. Residues: CASSQTTGLNEQFF.

Details on this clonotype: Mismatch with germline at one junction end may stem from a read error. The J gene is TRBJ2-7, the V gene TRBV9; D is perhaps TRBD1 (5 bases). The CDR3 loop spans 14 amino acids. Germline V lookup: CDR1 SGDLS, CDR2 YYNGEE. The CDR3 region has the DNA TGTGTCAGCAGCGTAGCAGGGATGAGCTACGAGCAGTACTTC. Residues: CVSSVAGMSYEQYF.

This chain connects TRBV20-1 to TRBJ2-2; the D call may be TRBD1 or TRBD2 (5 bases each). Germline CDR1 is DFQATT and CDR2 is SNEGSKA (reference sequence). V lost 0 bases and J 3 bases, leaving 11 bases between the germline ends. This CDR3 contains 15 residues. The CDR3 nucleotides are TGCAGTGCTAGAGATCGAGGGACCTACACCGGGGAGCTGTTTTTT. Its protein is CSARDRGTYTGELFF.

The J gene is TRBJ2-2, the V gene TRBV4-3; tentatively, D is TRBD1 or TRBD2 (6 bases each). Trimming pared 0 bases from V and 4 bases from J, leaving 15 bases between. Germline loops: CDR1 LGHNA, CDR2 YSLEER. CDR3 length: 17 residues. The CDR3 DNA follows: TGCGCCAGCAGCCAAGACCGGGGGCCGGGTAGCACCGGGGAGCTGTTTTTT. Amino acid sequence: CASSQDRGPGSTGELFF.

The sample holds a few counts of this clonotype. This rearrangement joins TRBV14 to TRBJ2-1; 9 bases are a match to TRBD2. This CDR3 has 17 amino acids. The V gene end was trimmed by 0 bases and the J gene end by 3 bases; junction bases not matched to a gene: 6. CDR1 and CDR2 from the germline V gene are SGHDN and FVKESK. Here the CDR3 DNA reads TGTGCCAGCAGCCAAGACAGGGCGGGAGGGCTCTACAATGAGCAGTTCTTC. Amino acids: CASSQDRAGGLYNEQFF.

The J gene is TRBJ2-1, the V gene TRBV5-1, with D perhaps TRBD1 (6 bases). This CDR3 contains 16 residues. Germline values: CDR1 SGHRS, CDR2 YFSETQ. Trimming took 5 bases from V and 6 from J, leaving 21 bases between them. The CDR3, as DNA: TGCGCCAGCAGTCCTCCGGGCCAGGGGCGCTCCAATGAGCAGTTCTTC. Translation: CASSPPGQGRSNEQFF.

The chain is built from TRBV7-2 and TRBJ2-7; 10 positions match TRBD2. The end of the DNA is better explained by TRBJ2-4, so the J call may be wrong. Germline CDR1 is SGHTA and CDR2 is FQGNSA. The CDR3 extends over 17 amino acids. CDR3 bases: TGTGCCAGCAGCTTAAAAGCGGGGGGGCCGGCCAAAAACATTCAGTACTTC. Protein sequence: CASSLKAGGPAKNIQYF.

This clonotype was detected once. The CDR3 bases are TGTGCCAGCAGTTCTGAAGCAGGGGGCGCCCACAATGAGCAGTTCTTC. Protein sequence: CASSSEAGGAHNEQFF. V and J are TRBV6-5 and TRBJ2-1; 8 bases map to TRBD1. With V trimmed by 4 bases and J by 5 bases, 10 bases remained unmatched. Germline CDR1 reads MNHEY; CDR2 reads SVGAGI. There are 16 residues in the CDR3.

This clonotype was counted a few times. This chain connects TRBV6-4 to TRBJ2-7; 9 nucleotides align to TRBD1. CDR1 and CDR2 (germline): MRHNA, SNTAGT. J was trimmed by 6 bases and V by 4 bases; bases with no gene match: 7. This CDR3 has 14 amino acids. In nucleotides, the CDR3 is TGTGCCAGCAGTGTTCCGGGACAGGGTTTCGAGCAGTACTTC. This encodes CASSVPGQGFEQYF.

This chain connects TRBV2 to TRBJ1-1; D uncertain. V lost 7 bases to trimming and J lost 1 base, with 13 bases between them. This CDR3 contains 14 residues. CDR1 is SNHLY, CDR2 FYNNEI, per germline. CDR3 sequence reads: CASNHGYANTEAFF. The CDR3 DNA follows: TGTGCCAGCAACCACGGGTATGCGAACACTGAAGCTTTCTTT.